The 19 T cell receptor beta chains below were found in one sample sequenced in a study of T-cell reconstitution after alpha-beta-depleted transplantation in children (dated by TCRdb to 2016 to 2018). Explained via the paper, the treatment or condition label denotes: allogeneic hematopoietic cell transplantation with graft depleted of TCRalphabeta T cells and CD19 B cells. Libraries were constructed by PCR. TCRdb records Illumina HiSeq 2500 as the sequencer. Molecular barcoding was employed in the preparation of TCR libraries, with unique molecular identifiers being used to normalize TCRbeta repertoire quantification. TCRdb redid the processing of the public reads, applying fastp at Q25 and MiXCR, and retained in-frame beta chains. CDR3 protein sequences are deduplicated, and each keeps its most common genes and DNA. This sample has about a million distinct CDR3 sequences in its table, and roughly 31% of those were observed once. The ten biggest clones cover about 28% of the sample.

The sequencing used PBMCs, mostly from graft donor cells, collected 360 days after TCRalphabeta/CD19-depleted stem cell transplant. Source of these receptors: a boy in the first two years of life who had a stem cell transplant for SCID, so the T cells may come from the graft donor.

The chain links TRBV7-9 to TRBJ2-4; TRBD1 is a possible D gene (5 bases). The germline gives CDR1 SEHNR, CDR2 FQNEAQ (reference sequence). This CDR3 has 14 residues. Trimming took 8 bases from V and 3 from J, leaving 14 bases between them. CDR3 in amino acids: CASGWGADKNIQYF. DNA of the CDR3: TGTGCCAGCGGCTGGGGCGCGGACAAAAACATTCAGTACTTC.

In its sample, this clonotype was seen many times. The chain carries TRBV2 and TRBJ2-7; D is undetermined. Between the trimmed V and J ends, which lost 7 bases and 3 bases, there was a span of 7 bases. The germline CDR1 and CDR2 sequences are SNHLY and FYNNEI. The CDR3 has 11 amino acids. CDR3 sequence reads: CASNRGYEQYF. Written as DNA, the CDR3 is TGTGCCAGCAATAGAGGCTACGAGCAGTACTTC.

This clonotype was seen just once. The chain employs TRBV28 and TRBJ2-3; D is ambiguous. The CDR3 totals 13 residues. Trimming took off 7 bases at V and 2 bases at J, with 10 bases between the two ends. Germline-derived CDR1 and CDR2 are MDHEN and SYDVKM. CDR3: CASNPAHTDTQYF. The DNA of the CDR3 is TGTGCCAGCAATCCTGCGCACACAGATACGCAGTATTTT.

This clonotype was seen a handful of times. The chain joins TRBV25-1 to TRBJ2-3, with D hard to call. Germline V gene sequence: CDR1 MGHDK, CDR2 SYGVNS. CDR3 length equals 15 residues. The V gene lost 6 bases and the J gene lost 0 bases, with 13 bases spanning the gap. The CDR3: CASRERGRSTDTQYF. The CDR3 nucleotides read TGTGCCAGCAGGGAGCGTGGCAGAAGCACAGATACGCAGTATTTT.

The rearrangement uses TRBV9 and TRBJ2-1; the match to TRBD2 covers 13 bases. Per germline, CDR1 SGDLS and CDR2 YYNGEE. V lost 0 bases, J lost 9 bases, and 6 bases stayed unmatched. This CDR3 has 16 residues. CDR3 DNA sequence: TGTGCCAGCAGCGTAGAAGGGACTAGCGGGGTTGGTGAGCAGTTCTTC. Residues: CASSVEGTSGVGEQFF.

The V gene is TRBV7-9, the J gene TRBJ2-1; D ambiguous. V was trimmed by 1 base and J by 7 bases, leaving 11 bases between them. This CDR3 spans 14 amino acids. Germline V gives CDR1 SEHNR, CDR2 FQNEAQ (reference sequence). The CDR3 nucleotides read TGTGCCAGCAGCTTAGTACCGACTCGGAATGAGCAGTTCTTC. Translation gives CASSLVPTRNEQFF.

This clonotype appeared a few times. The CDR3 loop reads CASSQGRVWTF. CDR3 nucleotide sequence: TGCGCCAGCAGCCAAGGGAGGGTTTGGACCTTC. The chain is built from TRBV4-1 and TRBJ1-2; D call uncertain. This CDR3 has 11 residues. Per germline, CDR1 MGHRA and CDR2 YSYEKL. V lost 1 base to trimming and J lost 14 bases, with 11 bases between them.

This clonotype was found many times. The CDR3 DNA sequence: TGCGCCAGCAGCCAAGATTGGGGACTAGCGGGAAACAATGAGCAGTTCTTC. Translating gives CASSQDWGLAGNNEQFF. This chain connects TRBV4-3 to TRBJ2-1; 13 bases agree with TRBD2. The junction had 4 bases not matched to a gene; V was cut back by 0 bases and J by 5 bases. CDR1 LGHNA and CDR2 YSLEER come from the germline V gene. There are 17 residues in the CDR3.

In its sample, this clonotype was seen a few times. The V and J genes are TRBV20-1 and TRBJ1-5; D is unresolved. CDR1 DFQATT and CDR2 SNEGSKA come from the germline V gene (reference sequence). Trimming left V 3 bases short and J 3 bases short, with 9 bases between. CDR3 length: 13 residues. The CDR3 sequence: CSASWRFNQPQHF. CDR3 sequence (DNA): TGCAGTGCTAGTTGGAGGTTCAATCAGCCCCAGCATTTT.

The chain employs TRBV15 and TRBJ2-5, with D uncertain. The CDR3 totals 13 residues. Germline V gene data show CDR1 as LNHNV and CDR2 as YYDKDF (reference sequence). The V gene lost 0 bases and the J gene lost 0 bases, with 2 bases spanning the gap. The CDR3 region has the DNA TGTGCCACCAGCAGAGATCACCAAGAGACCCAGTACTTC. Encoded protein: CATSRDHQETQYF.

The table lists this clonotype with a few counts. The gene calls are TRBV3-1 and TRBJ2-7, with 8 bases aligning to TRBD1. The V and J ends lost 4 bases and 2 bases, in that order; junction bases with no gene match: 10. The germline gives CDR1 LGHDT, CDR2 YNNKEL (reference sequence). The CDR3 is made up of 16 amino acids. The CDR3 sequence is CASSPRNRGMTYEQYF. CDR3 nucleotides: TGTGCCAGCAGCCCGCGAAACAGGGGGATGACCTACGAGCAGTACTTC.

The J gene is TRBJ1-1, the V gene TRBV20-1, with 7 bases lining up with TRBD1. Per germline, CDR1 DFQATT and CDR2 SNEGSKA (reference sequence). This CDR3 region has 13 residues. J lost 4 bases, V lost 6 bases, and 8 bases had no gene match. This CDR3 reads CSARRQGRTEAFF. The CDR3 DNA reads TGCAGTGCCAGAAGACAGGGACGCACTGAAGCTTTCTTT.

This clonotype showed up just a few times. V gene TRBV6-5 combines with J gene TRBJ2-4; TRBD2 agrees at 7 bases. Germline V gene lookup returns CDR1 MNHEY and CDR2 SVGAGI. Losses at the gene ends were 2 bases for V and 1 base for J; bases not matched to a gene: 2. The CDR3 loop spans 15 amino acids. CDR3 sequence reads: CASSYVGGAKNIQYF. CDR3 bases: TGTGCCAGCAGTTACGTCGGGGGGGCCAAAAACATTCAGTACTTC.

This clonotype was observed at least ten times. The CDR3 bases are TGCGCCAGCAGCCAAGATCAAGGGGAGGGATCAGATACGCAGTATTTT. This codes for CASSQDQGEGSDTQYF. This rearrangement joins TRBV4-3 to TRBJ2-3; 7 nucleotides agree with TRBD2. Germline assignment: CDR1 LGHNA and CDR2 YSLEER. CDR3 length equals 16 residues. V gave up 0 bases and J gave up 4 bases; unmatched junction bases: 7.

The chain joins TRBV5-6 to TRBJ2-1; no firm D call. Germline V gene lookup returns CDR1 SGHDT and CDR2 YYEEEE. CDR3 length: 16 amino acids. Trimming removed 3 bases at V and 5 bases at J, with 18 bases between. In DNA form, the CDR3 reads TGTGCCAGCAGCTCACACCCTTCATCCAGCAACAATGAGCAGTTCTTC. Its translation: CASSSHPSSSNNEQFF.

This clonotype appeared once. The chain employs TRBV5-1 and TRBJ2-2; D might be TRBD2 (6 bases). CDR3 length: 17 residues. V was clipped by 6 bases and J by 1 base, with 19 bases between them. The V gene's germline CDR1 is SGHRS and CDR2 YFSETQ. CDR3 protein: CASTFWGELKNTGELFF. The DNA of the CDR3 is TGCGCCAGCACCTTCTGGGGGGAGCTCAAGAACACCGGGGAGCTGTTTTTT.

The table lists this clonotype with a few counts. The chain is built from TRBV7-2 and TRBJ2-2; D is possibly TRBD1 (5 bases). Looked up from germline, CDR1 is SGHTA and CDR2 is FQGNSA. CDR3 length: 16 residues. V lost 1 base and J 0 bases, leaving 9 bases between the germline ends. The CDR3 is CASSLVRVTNTGELFF. The CDR3 DNA sequence: TGTGCCAGCAGCTTAGTCAGGGTCACGAACACCGGGGAGCTGTTTTTT.

The V call is TRBV6-5, the J call TRBJ1-5, with 7 nucleotides matching TRBD1. The CDR3 runs 14 residues. With V trimmed by 1 base and J by 4 bases, 1 base remained unmatched. Germline values: CDR1 MNHEY, CDR2 SVGAGI. The CDR3 DNA reads as TGTGCCAGCAGTTACTACAGGGGTAATCAGCCCCAGCATTTT. It yields the protein CASSYYRGNQPQHF.

The rearrangement uses TRBV20-1 and TRBJ2-1, with 7 bases aligning to TRBD1. The CDR3 has 12 amino acids. Per the germline V gene, CDR1 is DFQATT and CDR2 is SNEGSKA (reference sequence). J was trimmed by 10 bases and V by 2 bases; bases with no gene match: 5. CDR3 region: CSARRTGREQFF. The CDR3 bases are TGCAGTGCTAGACGGACAGGCAGGGAGCAGTTCTTC.